This T cell receptor beta chain was observed in a study of blood T cell repertoires in COVID-19 (dated by TCRdb to about 2020). General notes on the study: Samples covering the acute and convalescent phases of COVID-19 were provided by collaborators in the United States, Italy and Spain. The repertoires were released in a freely available public database meant as a resource for research on the immune response to SARS-CoV-2. Samples were obtained from the ongoing ImmuneRACE study (first 160 participants) and from 1,200 or so subjects provided by 6 global collaborators. Where available, HLA class I and class II types were taken from metadata supplied by the sample provider and were not determined by assay-based typing. Subjects who had been exposed to COVID-19, were actively infected with it, or had recovered from it provided the deeply sampled blood TCRbeta repertoires that made up the dataset. The prospective study material was composed of cDNA or gDNA derived from T cells, B-cell-depleted T cells, or PBMCs. Sample metadata almost always included a de-identified subject ID, COVID-19 status, age in years and sex. Results and caveats for the whole study, not just this receptor: The quantity of clinical and demographic metadata differed by source and by participant and was supplied without curation.

The immunoSEQ Assay, a bias-controlled multiplex PCR, was used to amplify TCRbeta CDR3 regions from genomic DNA. Under the source paper's analysis protocol: The number of nucleated cells in each sample was estimated by amplification of reference gene primers within the assay. To quantify the absolute abundance of each unique TCRbeta CDR3 rearrangement, sequence reads were collapsed and filtered. Productive Simpson clonality was computed per sample as the square root of Simpson's diversity index over productive rearrangements. As stored in TCRdb, this immuneACCESS dataset retains in-frame rearrangements with V and J assigned. A fraction of the clones does not appear; measured against another copy, unresolved V genes explain less than half of the discrepancy, and the remainder lacks a known reason. For V, J and clone size, that table is used; D and trimming come from the DNA. For this sample the table gives 250,000 to 400,000 clones, of which approximately 89% were detected only once. The ten largest account for under 5.5% of the sample.

The V and J ends are trimmed by 0 bases and 8 bases, leaving 13 bases between them. The germline V gene yields LGHNA for CDR1 and YSLEER for CDR2. Counted from cysteine to phenylalanine, this CDR3 has 15 amino acids. Of all the DNA, just the CDR3 is kept, 45 bases in frame from base 1. Details on this clone: Its antigen specificity is not known. No base quality values were provided; no much bigger clone lies one nucleotide off.

Participants in the prospective study were aged roughly 18 to 100 years, lived in 20 to 30 United States geographic areas, and enrolled through a virtual design. Cohort assignment in the prospective study relied on participant-reported clinical history from a screening survey and a study questionnaire. Recovered participants in ImmuneRACE Cohort 3 were defined as having two consecutive negative NP/OP PCR tests, clearance from a healthcare professional, or resolution of symptoms. Mobile phlebotomists in the prospective study collected whole blood, serum and a nasopharyngeal or oropharyngeal swab from every participant. Over an approximately 2-month period, participants in the prospective study had the option of providing additional blood draws and questionnaires. Before DNA extraction, prospective study blood samples were shipped either frozen or at room temperature.

The receptor was derived from a woman in her 30s who had recovered from COVID-19. The rearrangement joined TRBV4-3 to TRBJ1-4; TRBD1 is possibly the D segment (5 matching bases). Material for sequencing was PBMCs or T cells enriched from blood (not recorded which). CDR3 loop: CASSQDPGVREKLFF. Read as DNA, the sequence is TGCGCCAGCAGCCAAGACCCGGGGGTAAGGGAAAAACTGTTTTTT.